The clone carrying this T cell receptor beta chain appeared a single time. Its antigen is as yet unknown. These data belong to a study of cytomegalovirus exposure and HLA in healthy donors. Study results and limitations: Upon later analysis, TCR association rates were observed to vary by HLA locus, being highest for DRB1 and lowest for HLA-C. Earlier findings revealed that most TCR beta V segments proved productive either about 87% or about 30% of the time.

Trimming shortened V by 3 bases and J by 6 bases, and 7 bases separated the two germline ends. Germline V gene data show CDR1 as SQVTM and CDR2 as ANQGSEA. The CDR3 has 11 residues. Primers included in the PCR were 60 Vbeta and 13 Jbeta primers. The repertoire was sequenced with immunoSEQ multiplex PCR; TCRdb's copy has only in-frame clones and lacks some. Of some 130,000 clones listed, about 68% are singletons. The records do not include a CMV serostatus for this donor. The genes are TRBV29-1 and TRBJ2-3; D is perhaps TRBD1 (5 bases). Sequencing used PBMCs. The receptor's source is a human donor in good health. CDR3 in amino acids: CSVDKGDTQYF. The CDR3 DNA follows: TGCAGCGTTGATAAGGGGGATACGCAGTATTTT.